This is a list of T cell receptor beta chains from one sample in a study of shared T cell receptors in the human thymus. The data were produced by immunoSEQ multiplex PCR, yet TCRdb's version contains in-frame clones alone and is incomplete. Of 500,000 to 850,000 clones in the sample, more than 70% were seen once. The sample was also reused in another study, on human thymus T cells.

Sequencing was carried out using thymocytes. These receptors came from a boy under two years old with a congenital heart defect. Each CDR3 is given with its conserved first and last residue. D genes are given only for firm matches. Rows give clone size only sometimes, using once, few, many, or a class for an expanded clone.

d_gene	j_gene	v_gene	abundance	CDR3nt	CDR3aa
TRBD2	TRBJ2-1	TRBV6-6	NA	TGTGCCAGCAGTTACTCCGGGGGGTATTTCGACAATGAGCAGTTCTTC	CASSYSGGYFDNEQFF
NA	TRBJ2-1	TRBV19	NA	TGTGCCAGTAGTATAGTTGGCGGGGGCTGCAATGAGCAGTTCTTC	CASSIVGGGCNEQFF
TRBD1	TRBJ1-4	TRBV14	NA	TGTGCCAGCAGCCTTACGGGACAGGGGGTAGAAAAACTGTTTTTT	CASSLTGQGVEKLFF
TRBD1	TRBJ2-5	TRBV7-2	NA	TGTGCCAGCAGCTTAATACCCCCCTTGGCAGGGGGCCAAGAGACCCAGTACTTC	CASSLIPPLAGGQETQYF
NA	TRBJ1-1	TRBV7-9	NA	TGTGCCAGCAGCCAAGAACAGGGAGGGACTGAAGCTTTCTTT	CASSQEQGGTEAFF
TRBD2	TRBJ2-1	TRBV9	NA	TGTGCCAGCAGCGGACTAGCGGAGAACAATGAGCAGTTCTTC	CASSGLAENNEQFF
NA	TRBJ2-7	TRBV11-2	NA	TGTGCCAGCAGCTTTACCTACGAGCAGTACTTC	CASSFTYEQYF
TRBD1	TRBJ2-7	TRBV2	NA	TGTGCCAGCAGACTGGAGGGGACAGGGGCTACCTACGAGCAGTACTTC	CASRLEGTGATYEQYF
NA	TRBJ1-3	TRBV6-1	NA	TGTGCCGGCTCACAGGAAAACACCATATATTTT	CAGSQENTIYF
TRBD1	TRBJ1-4	TRBV6-1	NA	TGTGCCAGCAGAGACAGGGGGGCTAATGAAAAACTGTTTTTT	CASRDRGANEKLFF
NA	TRBJ2-7	TRBV7-6	NA	TGTGCCAGCAGCTTAGCGGGGGCGGGCTCCTACGAGCAGTACTTC	CASSLAGAGSYEQYF
TRBD1	TRBJ2-5	TRBV6-1	NA	TGTGCCAGCAGTGACAGGGGGCGCCAAGAGACCCAGTACTTC	CASSDRGRQETQYF
NA	TRBJ1-1	TRBV29-1	few	TGCAGCGTCGGACACCACACTGAAGCTTTCTTT	CSVGHHTEAFF
TRBD1	TRBJ2-7	TRBV5-8	NA	TGTGCCAGCACCCTGACAGGGGGCTATCTCGGCTCCTACGAGCAGTACTTC	CASTLTGGYLGSYEQYF
NA	TRBJ1-6	TRBV19	few	TGTGCCAGTAGTATATTCCAGGGTGGCAATTCACCCCTCCACTTT	CASSIFQGGNSPLHF
TRBD1	TRBJ1-2	TRBV6-6	once	TGTGCCAGCATCGTCGGGGACAGTCTCGTGACTATCTTC	CASIVGDSLVTIF
NA	TRBJ1-1	TRBV29-1	NA	TGCAGCGGCGGGTGCGCCCCAAATGACAAACAGGAAGCTTTCTTT	CSGGCAPNDKQEAFF
NA	TRBJ1-2	TRBV7-6	NA	TGTGCCAGCAGCTCAGGGGTGGGCTATGGCTACACCTTC	CASSSGVGYGYTF
NA	TRBJ2-5	TRBV19	NA	TGTGCCAGTAGTATACGTCCGACTCCGTACCAAGAGACCCAGTACTTC	CASSIRPTPYQETQYF
NA	TRBJ2-3	TRBV10-3	once	TGTGCCATCAGTGAATCTAGAGCCACAGATACGCAGTATTTT	CAISESRATDTQYF
NA	TRBJ2-1	TRBV2	NA	TGTGCCAGCAGTCTAAAAAGGGGCTCCTACAATGAGCAGTTCTTC	CASSLKRGSYNEQFF
NA	TRBJ2-2	TRBV28	NA	TGTGCCAGCAAAGAGGTCCCTAGCGATCCGTCGGCCACCGGGGAGCTGTTTTTT	CASKEVPSDPSATGELFF
NA	TRBJ1-2	TRBV18	NA	TGTGCCAGCTCACCTCCCCCCGGGGGGATTAGCTATGGCTACACCTTC	CASSPPPGGISYGYTF
TRBD1	TRBJ1-4	TRBV5-6	NA	TGTGCCAGCAGCTTGGGACAGGGAGTGACGGGACAAGAAAAACTGTTTTTT	CASSLGQGVTGQEKLFF
TRBD1	TRBJ1-5	TRBV6-6	NA	TGTGCCAGCAGTGCCGGGACAGTAGATAGCAATCAGCCCCAGCATTTT	CASSAGTVDSNQPQHF
TRBD1	TRBJ2-4	TRBV2	NA	TGTGCCAGCAACATCACAGGGGGCCAAGGCAAAAACATTCAGTACTTC	CASNITGGQGKNIQYF
TRBD2	TRBJ2-3	TRBV28	NA	TGTGCCAGCAGTCCGCGGGGGGGCCTAGCAGATACGCAGTATTTT	CASSPRGGLADTQYF
NA	TRBJ2-7	TRBV5-1	NA	TGCGCCAGCAGCTTGGAGGGGCCCCAGGGGGGTAACTACGAGCAGTACTTC	CASSLEGPQGGNYEQYF
TRBD2	TRBJ2-3	TRBV7-2	NA	TGTGCCAGCAGCTTAGACCCCCAGCGGGAGGGGACAGATACGCAGTATTTT	CASSLDPQREGTDTQYF